One sample yielded the 21 T cell receptor beta chains listed below, sequenced in a study of T cell repertoires and HLA-DP antigens. Profiling relied on immunoSEQ multiplex PCR, and the TCRdb table lists in-frame clones only, not all of them. The sample holds around 90,000 clones, roughly 86% seen once. Antigens of these TCRs are unknown. Sequencing was performed on CD4+ T cells from PBMCs. The origin of the receptors is a man between 45 and 60 years old in good health and CMV-seronegative.

This rearrangement joins TRBV30 to TRBJ1-5; TRBD1 matches at 8 bases. CDR3 size: 14 residues. Germline V lookup: CDR1 GTSNPN, CDR2 SVGIG (reference sequence). The V segment lost 2 bases and the J segment 2 bases; nucleotides outside the gene matches: 2. The DNA of the CDR3 is TGTGCCTGGAGTTCGACAGGGGGCAATCAGCCCCAGCATTTT. Encoded protein: CAWSSTGGNQPQHF.

The rearrangement links TRBV28 to TRBJ1-5; D is perhaps TRBD1 (6 bases). CDR3 length: 16 amino acids. The V gene's germline CDR1 is MDHEN and CDR2 SYDVKM. V was pared by 5 bases and J by 0 bases, with 14 bases between. The CDR3 DNA follows: TGTGCCAGCAGTCTCATTCCAGGGGTTAGCAATCAGCCCCAGCATTTT. Protein product: CASSLIPGVSNQPQHF.

This clone was seen a handful of times. This chain joins TRBV5-1 and TRBJ1-2; 12 bases align to TRBD1. V lost 4 bases, J lost 7 bases, and 11 bases stayed unmatched. The CDR3 contains 16 residues. Germline V gene data show CDR1 as SGHRS and CDR2 as YFSETQ. The DNA of the CDR3 is TGCGCCAGCAGCCCGGGACAGGGGGCAAAGTTGGGTGGCTACACCTTC. Protein: CASSPGQGAKLGGYTF.

The chain couples TRBV7-6 to TRBJ1-4; 8 bases agree with TRBD1. The ends lost 4 bases at V and 7 bases at J; junction bases unmatched: 5. The germline CDR1 and CDR2 sequences are SGHVS and FNYEAQ. This CDR3 is built from 14 residues. The CDR3 DNA reads as TGTGCCAGCAGCTCAGGGGGCGCGGGTGAAAAACTGTTTTTT. Translated: CASSSGGAGEKLFF.

The J gene is TRBJ2-5, the V gene TRBV6-5; 7 nucleotides align to TRBD1. The V gene's germline CDR1 is MNHEY and CDR2 SVGAGI. J gave up 1 base and V 7 bases, and 9 bases lay outside the gene matches. The CDR3 is made up of 15 amino acids. The CDR3 sequence is CASTPTGVVQETQYF. CDR3 sequence (DNA): TGTGCCAGCACCCCAACAGGGGTGGTCCAAGAGACCCAGTACTTC.

The V and J genes are TRBV7-6 and TRBJ1-1; D perhaps matches TRBD1 (5 bases). The CDR3 totals 14 residues. Trimming pared 5 bases from V and 11 bases from J, leaving 21 bases between. CDR1 and CDR2 from the germline V gene are SGHVS and FNYEAQ. CDR3 coding DNA: TGTGCCAGCAGCCGGGACGTAAATGTGGGTTTGGCTTTCTTT. Amino acids: CASSRDVNVGLAFF.

V and J are TRBV5-1 and TRBJ2-1; 7 bases agree with TRBD2. V lost 0 bases and J lost 6; bases outside the gene matches: 6. CDR1 and CDR2 (germline): SGHRS, YFSETQ. This CDR3 has 15 residues. The CDR3: CASSLDPAGSNEQFF. The CDR3 DNA is TGCGCCAGCAGCTTGGACCCAGCGGGATCCAATGAGCAGTTCTTC.

This sequence joins TRBV5-1 and TRBJ2-7; tentative D call: TRBD1 (6 bases). The V gene lost 2 bases and the J gene lost 5 bases, with 8 bases spanning the gap. The CDR3 is made up of 12 amino acids. Germline CDR1 is SGHRS and CDR2 is YFSETQ. The CDR3 DNA is TGCGCCAGCAGCTTCCCAGGGGACGAGCAGTACTTC. It translates to CASSFPGDEQYF. The whole variable domain, remainder taken from reference TRBV5-1 and TRBJ2-7, is KAGVTQTPRYLIKTRGQQVTLSCSPISGHRSVSWYQQTPGQGLQFLFEYFSETQRNKGNFPGRFSGRQFSNSRSEMNVSTLELGDSALYLCASSFPGDEQYFGPGTRLTVT.

This chain's CDR3 is CASSFQGGSHQPQHF. CDR3 sequence (DNA): TGTGCCAGCAGTTTCCAGGGTGGAAGTCATCAGCCCCAGCATTTT. The chain combines TRBV27 with TRBJ1-5; tentatively, D is TRBD1 (5 bases). The V end lost 3 bases, the J end lost 5 bases, and 14 bases lay between the germline ends. The germline V gene has CDR1 MNHEY and CDR2 SMNVEV (reference sequence). This CDR3 is 15 amino acids long.

This clone showed up just a few times. The genes are TRBV4-3 and TRBJ2-1; possibly TRBD1 or TRBD2 for D (6 bases each). The CDR3 is made up of 15 amino acids. Trimming removed 0 bases from V and 9 bases from J, with 15 bases in between. Germline lookup yields CDR1 LGHNA and CDR2 YSLEER. CDR3 bases: TGCGCCAGCAGCCAAGATTTTATAAAGGGGGGTGAGCAGTTCTTC. It yields the protein CASSQDFIKGGEQFF.

The chain carries TRBV4-3 and TRBJ2-7, with 12 nucleotides matching TRBD2. Losses at the gene ends were 4 bases for V and 0 bases for J; bases not matched to a gene: 4. The CDR3 runs 16 residues. From germline, CDR1 is LGHNA and CDR2 YSLEER. Written as DNA, the CDR3 is TGCGCCAGCAGCCTAGGACTAGCGGGGATCTCCTACGAGCAGTACTTC. Translating it yields CASSLGLAGISYEQYF.

This clone was seen a single time. The chain couples TRBV7-2 to TRBJ2-3; D may correspond to TRBD1 or TRBD2 (5 bases each). The germline V gene encodes CDR1 SGHTA and CDR2 FQGNSA. The V and J ends lost 6 bases and 0 bases respectively, with 7 bases between them. This CDR3 has 13 residues. CDR3 in DNA: TGTGCCAGCAGGGGACCGAGCACAGATACGCAGTATTTT. Protein sequence: CASRGPSTDTQYF.

This clone was seen only a few times. This chain joins TRBV28 and TRBJ1-5; a possible D gene is TRBD1 (5 bases). Between the trimmed V and J ends, which lost 7 bases and 5 bases, there was a span of 18 bases. This CDR3 spans 15 amino acids. Germline V CDR1 and CDR2: MDHEN, SYDVKM. The CDR3 region is CASISNGQGHQPQHF. The CDR3 DNA sequence: TGTGCCAGCATTAGTAACGGGCAGGGCCATCAGCCCCAGCATTTT.

This rearrangement joins TRBV7-3 to TRBJ1-1; 8 bases align to TRBD1. Trimming cost V 6 bases and J 1 base; bases outside gene matches: 4. Per the germline V gene, CDR1 is SGHTA and CDR2 is FQGTGA. CDR3 length equals 14 residues. The CDR3 here is CASSSTGENTEAFF. CDR3 coding DNA: TGTGCCAGCAGTTCGACAGGGGAGAACACTGAAGCTTTCTTT. The full variable domain, its missing parts supplied by reference TRBV7-3 and TRBJ1-1, is GAGVSQTPSNKVTEKGKYVELRCDPISGHTALYWYRQSLGQGPEFLIYFQGTGAADDSGLPNDRFFAVRPEGSVSTLKIQRTERGDSAVYLCASSSTGENTEAFFGQGTRLTVV.

This chain connects TRBV5-6 to TRBJ2-1, with D possibly being TRBD2 (6 bases). The CDR3 runs to 15 residues. Trimming shortened V by 4 bases and J by 5 bases, and 16 bases separated the two germline ends. In germline, CDR1 is SGHDT, CDR2 YYEEEE. CDR3 DNA sequence: TGTGCCAGCAGCGGGGGGTTTAGGCCCCACAATGAGCAGTTCTTC. Protein product: CASSGGFRPHNEQFF.

The chain uses TRBV2 and TRBJ1-2; D possibly corresponds to TRBD1 (5 bases). CDR1 and CDR2 (germline): SNHLY, FYNNEI. The CDR3 loop spans 15 amino acids. Trimming took 8 bases from V and 10 from J, leaving 26 bases between them. Here the CDR3 reads CASRANAAQGRTYTF. The CDR3 nucleotides read TGTGCCAGCCGTGCTAATGCCGCTCAGGGTAGGACCTACACCTTC.

V usage is TRBV5-5 and J usage is TRBJ2-7; D is undetermined. In germline, CDR1 is SGHKS, CDR2 YYEKEE (reference sequence). The CDR3 is 14 residues long. V was cut by 6 bases and J by 2 bases, with 15 bases left in between. CDR3 in DNA: TGTGCCAGCACCTCGCAAGGAGATACCTACGAGCAGTACTTC. This sequence encodes CASTSQGDTYEQYF.

The chain links TRBV28 to TRBJ2-5; D may be TRBD2 (5 bases). The CDR3 is 13 residues long. Germline CDR1 and CDR2: MDHEN and SYDVKM. V lost 6 bases to trimming and J lost 1 base, with 9 bases between them. The CDR3: CASSSGLQETQYF. CDR3 sequence (DNA): TGTGCCAGCAGCTCAGGACTCCAAGAGACCCAGTACTTC. Full variable domain (remainder filled in from reference TRBV28 and TRBJ2-5): DVKVTQSSRYLVKRTGEKVFLECVQDMDHENMFWYRQDPGLGLRLIYFSYDVKMKEKGDIPEGYSVSREKKERFSLILESASTNQTSMYLCASSSGLQETQYFGPGTRLLVL.

Only one count was recorded for this clone. The rearrangement links TRBV20-1 to TRBJ2-7; D gene unclear. V was pared by 1 base and J by 3 bases, with 4 bases between. CDR3 length: 11 amino acids. CDR1 and CDR2 (germline): DFQATT, SNEGSKA (reference sequence). In DNA, the CDR3 is TGCAGTGCTAGAGGGAGCTACGAGCAGTACTTC. This translates into CSARGSYEQYF.

V is TRBV9 and J is TRBJ2-7; 8 nucleotides match TRBD1. The CDR3 totals 13 residues. The J segment lost 3 bases and the V segment lost 7 bases, leaving 6 bases of the junction unmatched. CDR1 is SGDLS, CDR2 YYNGEE, per germline. The CDR3 DNA reads as TGTGCCAGCGGCCAGGGGGCGAACTACGAGCAGTACTTC. Protein sequence: CASGQGANYEQYF.

The genes are TRBV11-2 and TRBJ1-4; 7 bases are shared with TRBD1. After removal of 5 bases from V and 8 bases from J, the junction contained 17 bases not matched to a gene. The CDR3 is 17 amino acids. Germline V gene sequence: CDR1 SGHAT, CDR2 FQNNGV. The CDR3 DNA sequence: TGTGCCAGCAGCCTAGGCAGTTATACAGGGGTTAACGAAAAACTGTTTTTT. It translates to CASSLGSYTGVNEKLFF.